This TCR beta chain appears in the sequencing data of a study of blood T cell repertoires in COVID-19. Study background: PBMCs, B-cell-depleted T cells, or T cells were the source of the cDNA or gDNA that made up the material.

Original handling: Quantification of nucleated cells was approximated via reference gene primer amplification. The table came from immunoSEQ multiplex PCR; TCRdb's copy has only in-frame clones and leaves some out. V and J calls and clone size come straight from that table; D and trimming were deduced from the DNA. The repertoire includes around 29,000 clones, nearly 90% of them detected once, and 9.3% sits in the top ten. Sequencing used peripheral blood. The clonotype comes from a human donor in a cohort sampled during active COVID-19.

The CDR3 spells CASSYYLAGGSYNEQFF. CDR3 coding DNA: TGTGCCAGCAGTTACTATCTAGCGGGAGGGTCCTACAATGAGCAGTTCTTC. J is TRBJ2-1 and V is TRBV27, with 12 bases identical to TRBD2. Per the germline V gene, CDR1 is MNHEY and CDR2 is SMNVEV (reference sequence). With 4 bases clipped from V and 1 base from J, the junction kept 5 bases outside the gene matches. This CDR3 region has 17 residues.